This T cell receptor (beta chain) was recorded in a study of T cell responses to AZD1222 COVID-19 vaccine. CDR3 length: 14 residues. The V end was cut by 1 base, the J end by 4 bases, with 8 bases between. CDR1 SGHTA and CDR2 FQGNSA come from the germline V gene. TCRdb keeps only in-frame clones here, not all; method: immunoSEQ multiplex PCR. The table shows some 150,000 clones, with over 75% occurring only once. Overall study findings and caveats: The study found Spike-specific TCR breadth and depth rose after two AZD1222 doses.

With regard to this clone: The target antigen is unknown.

Source: peripheral blood, taken on day 0 of AZD1222 vaccination. The receptor was derived from an adult in good health. The chain couples TRBV7-2 to TRBJ2-1; D is unclear. CDR3 loop: CASSLEAAYNEQFF. CDR3 bases: TGTGCCAGCAGCTTAGAAGCAGCTTACAATGAGCAGTTCTTC. The whole variable domain, remainder taken from reference TRBV7-2 and TRBJ2-1, is GAGVSQSPSNKVTEKGKDVELRCDPISGHTALYWYRQSLGQGLEFLIYFQGNSAPDKSGLPSDRFSAERTGGSVSTLTIQRTQQEDSAVYLCASSLEAAYNEQFFGPGTRLTVL.